This T cell receptor beta chain was obtained from a study of OX40 agonist ivuxolimab in advanced cancers. Overall study results and limits: On average, CD8+ T cells showed a greater number of expanded clones than CD4+.

With respect to this clone: The antigen remains unidentified.

The CDR3 loop spans 15 amino acids. Between the trimmed V and J ends, which lost 6 bases and 9 bases, there was a span of 21 bases. Germline CDR1 MNHNY, CDR2 SVGAGI (reference sequence). Sequenced by immunoSEQ multiplex PCR; TCRdb stores in-frame clones only, minus some. The sample has fewer than 15,000 clones, around four fifths seen once. This sequence originates from an adult with an advanced solid tumor such as melanoma, head and neck, liver or kidney cancer. The sequencing used CD4+ or CD8+ T cells sorted from blood, collected in a trial of the OX40 agonist ivuxolimab. V usage is TRBV6-6 and J usage is TRBJ2-4; D may match TRBD1 or TRBD2 (6 bases each). The CDR3 is CASSTQEGPQGIQYF. DNA for the CDR3: TGTGCCAGCAGCACTCAGGAGGGTCCACAGGGCATTCAGTACTTC.